This TCR beta chain was sequenced during a study of blood T cell repertoires in COVID-19. Study-level background: Sites in the United States, Italy and Spain provided acute and convalescent COVID-19 samples.

Germline CDR1 reads LNHDA; CDR2 reads SQIVND (reference sequence). This CDR3 spans 13 amino acids. Deletions cut 4 bases from V and 8 bases from J, with 11 bases between. TCRdb keeps only in-frame clones here, not all; method: immunoSEQ multiplex PCR. The repertoire has about 70,000 clones, 87% of them found once; the top ten carry about 5.7%. Sequencing used peripheral blood. This chain connects TRBV19 to TRBJ1-4; D unresolved. The clonotype was recovered from a man between 45 and 60 years old with active COVID-19. CDR3 loop: CASSSHGREKLFF. CDR3 in DNA: TGTGCCAGTAGTAGTCACGGTCGCGAAAAACTGTTTTTT.